This T cell receptor (beta chain) was identified during a study of blood T cell repertoires in COVID-19. Authors' processing steps: Amplification with reference gene primers provided the estimates of nucleated cell counts. Profiled with immunoSEQ multiplex PCR; TCRdb holds only in-frame clones, not every one. V, J and clone size are taken as reported in that table, and D and trimming were inferred from the DNA itself. The profile shows under 250,000 clones, about 89% of them singletons. This sequence was found in an older woman who had recovered from COVID-19. Material: peripheral blood.

DNA of the CDR3: TGTGCCAGCAGCTTGGGGCCGGGTTTGAACACTGAAGCTTTCTTT. Its translation: CASSLGPGLNTEAFF. This chain uses TRBV5-6 with TRBJ1-1; D gene ambiguous. V lost 0 bases and J lost 0, with 9 bases in between. Germline V gene lookup returns CDR1 SGHDT and CDR2 YYEEEE. The CDR3 runs 15 residues.